The present TCR beta chain was sequenced within a study of T cells in Graves' hyperthyroidism and ophthalmopathy (dated by TCRdb to the late 2010s). General notes on the study: Peripheral blood samples were taken at initial diagnosis, before any treatment was given. In about 6 Graves' hyperthyroidism patients, the study also compared T-cell repertoires from thyroid tissue with T-cell repertoires from blood. After blood sampling, hyperthyroidism patients were treated with methimazole at a starting dose of 30 mg daily, and ophthalmopathy patients were treated with high-dose intravenous methylprednisolone. To identify TCR V-J signatures that set the groups apart, the researchers used a discovery cohort of about a hundred patients, made up of 43 with Graves' ophthalmopathy and about 60 with stable Graves' hyperthyroidism. According to the paper, TCR Vbeta CDR3 sequencing was carried out on some 130 peripheral blood samples, which came from more than 40 ophthalmopathy, around 75 hyperthyroidism and about 17 progressor patients. The 95 to 100 discovery patients were randomly divided into training and test sets at a 7:3 ratio. Prospective prediction of ophthalmopathy was tested in an independent validation cohort consisting of about 19 hyperthyroidism patients and 15 or so patients who later progressed to ophthalmopathy.

A patient counted as having stable Graves' hyperthyroidism if no progression to ophthalmopathy occurred over 18 months of follow-up. Hyperthyroidism patients were newly diagnosed, with disease duration under 2 months, and aged 18 to 65 years. Any patient with an uncontrolled infection, another autoimmune disease, pregnancy or lactation was excluded. Diagnoses were established on the basis of clinical symptoms, serum thyroxine and TRAb, thyroid ultrasound, and orbital computed tomography. PBMCs were isolated from about 9.2 ml of fresh peripheral blood by Ficoll-Paque density gradient centrifugation. Total RNA was extracted using Trizol reagent, and RNA quality was assessed on an Agilent 2100 Bioanalyzer. Summary of the overall study and its limitations: In validation, the model predicted progression to ophthalmopathy with roughly 70% sensitivity and about 72% specificity, a median of about 6 months before onset. Sample size was not statistically predetermined, and investigators were not blinded to group allocation. Most expanded thyroid clonotypes (frequency above 0.001) were also detected in blood, suggesting blood repertoires may reflect thyroid immune responses. Ophthalmopathy was separated from stable hyperthyroidism by a 13 V-J signature model, with around 90% sensitivity and about 81% specificity obtained in cross-validation and 80%/75% obtained in testing.

The table lists this clonotype with many counts. Its antigen target is currently unknown. It has no much larger one-base neighbor in the sample; base qualities were not kept. The germline ends are 18 bases apart after V is trimmed by 4 bases and J by 6 bases. The CDR3 starts with the cysteine, ends with the phenylalanine, and has 15 residues. This entry keeps only the CDR3 DNA: 45 bases, framed from base 1. CDR1 and CDR2 were assigned from the germline V gene (reference sequence) as SGHKS and YYEKEE. The TCR beta CDR3 regions were amplified from the RNA transcripts. The TCR CDR3 was subjected to a first round of RT-PCR using the HTBI primer set and the Qiagen OneStep RT-PCR kit. Libraries were constructed in a second round of multiplex PCR, after which size selection and purification were performed. The libraries were sequenced on an Illumina HiSeq2000 using paired-end 100 bp reads. The paper's data handling went like this. SOAPnuke was used to process the raw data, with reads discarded if the reads contained adapters or uncalled bases, had a mean Phred below 15, or lacked an exact constant-primer or identifier match. COPE v1.2.5 was used to merge the high-quality paired reads, and each unique nucleotide sequence was defined as a clonotype. MiTCR v1.1 was used to align clonotypes to the IMGT TRBV, TRBD and TRBJ reference segments. The analysis was restricted to V-J combinations with a frequency above 0.0001, which together covered about 99% of the repertoires. The TCS score was defined as F50 (clonal expansion) divided by E x V (chaos), with BLOSUM62-based TCRdist calculated between CDR3 peptides within each V-J. Welch's t-statistics and random forest reduced roughly 530 V-J features to roughly 13, which were used in a naive Bayes classifier (R e1071). The raw public reads went through TCRdb reprocessing: fastp at Q25, MiXCR clone calling, in-frame beta chains kept. Here each entry gathers all rows of one CDR3 protein and keeps the most common genes and DNA. These V and J calls are TCRdb output, not the study's own analysis. Across this sample there are about 290,000 distinct CDR3 sequences, with roughly 13% seen only once. 7.9% of the sample is in the top ten clones.

The source material was blood. In this chain, TRBV5-5 is recombined with TRBJ2-3, and possibly TRBD1, on 9 matching bases. The TCR was taken from a woman between 40 and 55 years old with Graves' hyperthyroidism. DNA sequence: TGTGCCAGCAGCCTCGGGACAGGGACTAGGGATACGCAGTATTTT. This is translated as CASSLGTGTRDTQYF.